This T cell receptor (beta chain) stems from a study of T cells after posttransplantation cyclophosphamide. Whole-study findings and limits: Later blood repertoires were often dominated by clones from the donor CD8+ memory compartment. Recipient CMV seropositivity and CMV reactivation strongly tracked TRB clonality.

Busulfan-fludarabine conditioning, marrow transplant, and cyclophosphamide on days +3 and +4 were administered. With regard to this clone: Its antigen is not known.

The CDR3 sequence is 14 residues long. CDR1 and CDR2 (germline): KGHSH, LQKENI. The junction had 7 bases not matched to a gene; V was cut back by 4 bases and J by 5 bases. Profiled with immunoSEQ multiplex PCR; TCRdb holds only in-frame clones, not every one. Of fewer than 20,000 clones in the sample, about 90% are singletons; the top ten hold 0.45% to 0.65%. This TCR came from a male patient aged 55-69 years who received an allogeneic stem cell transplant from a related donor and was CMV-positive. Some T cells may possibly be graft donor cells. The source was CD4+ T cells sorted from blood, collected after allogeneic stem cell transplant with posttransplant cyclophosphamide. The chain is built from TRBV18 and TRBJ2-7, with 8 bases matching TRBD2. CDR3 in amino acids: CASSLGGGPDEQYF. CDR3 DNA: TGTGCCAGCTCACTCGGGGGGGGGCCTGACGAGCAGTACTTC.